This T cell receptor (beta chain) comes out of a study of neurological immune-mediated disorders. The V segment lost 3 bases and the J segment 7 bases; nucleotides outside the gene matches: 13. CDR3 length equals 18 residues. Germline assignment: CDR1 MDHEN and CDR2 SYDVKM. Sample time point: technical triplicate 2. Unsorted libraries came from 2 million PBMCs stored at -80 °C. MiXCR, applied by TCRdb to the 5' RACE reads, yields one record per CDR3 protein. Among under 70,000 distinct CDR3 sequences, nearly 25% were seen once, and the ten largest hold about 5%. The genes are TRBV28 and TRBJ2-7; TRBD2 agrees at 15 bases. The sequence was obtained from a man in his 60s with HTLV-1-associated myelopathy (HAM/TSP). The specimen was PBMCs. The CDR3 region has the DNA TGTGCCAGCAGTTTCGGGACTAGCGGGAGGCCCCACAGAGGGGAGCAGTACTTC. The encoded protein is CASSFGTSGRPHRGEQYF.